Shown below are 8 T cell receptor beta chains from a single sample sequenced in a study of cytomegalovirus exposure and HLA in healthy donors. Produced via immunoSEQ multiplex PCR; TCRdb's table is partial and in-frame only. The sample shows 130,000 to 150,000 clones, roughly 91% of them seen only once. The sample taken for sequencing was PBMCs. Source of these receptors: a woman younger than 35 in good health and CMV-seropositive.

The count of this clone is one. This chain joins TRBV7-6 and TRBJ2-7; 11 bases fit TRBD2. CDR1 is SGHVS, CDR2 FNYEAQ, per germline. The V and J ends lost 5 bases and 2 bases, in that order; junction bases with no gene match: 5. The CDR3 totals 15 residues. Here the CDR3 reads CASSRGLAETYEQYF. DNA for the CDR3: TGTGCCAGCAGCCGGGGACTAGCGGAGACCTACGAGCAGTACTTC.

The CDR3 DNA reads as TGCGCCAGCAGCAAAGCTGACAGGGTGGGGACAGATACGCAGTATTTT. Protein sequence: CASSKADRVGTDTQYF. The rearrangement joins TRBV4-3 to TRBJ2-3, with 7 bases aligning to TRBD1. Trimming removed 5 bases from V and 3 bases from J; junction bases left unmatched: 11. The germline V gene encodes CDR1 LGHNA and CDR2 YSLEER. This CDR3 region has 16 residues.

V and J are TRBV11-3 and TRBJ2-1; TRBD2 agrees at 8 bases. Germline trimming cut 5 bases from V and 8 bases from J; bases unmatched to any gene: 11. There are 15 residues in the CDR3. Germline V lookup: CDR1 SGHNT, CDR2 YENEEA. Here the CDR3 reads CASSPSGLDVDEQFF. Written as DNA, the CDR3 is TGTGCCAGCAGCCCTAGCGGGTTGGATGTCGATGAGCAGTTCTTC.

V is TRBV6-5 and J is TRBJ1-1; D is unresolved. The CDR3 runs to 14 residues. V lost 4 bases to trimming and J lost 4 bases, with 13 bases between them. The germline gives CDR1 MNHEY, CDR2 SVGAGI. CDR3 region: CASSSIPGGTEAFF. The CDR3 bases are TGTGCCAGCAGTTCGATCCCCGGAGGCACTGAAGCTTTCTTT.

This rearrangement joins TRBV11-2 to TRBJ2-1; 11 positions agree with TRBD2. The CDR3 consists of 16 residues. Germline values: CDR1 SGHAT, CDR2 FQNNGV. V lost 3 bases to trimming and J lost 4 bases; unmatched junction nucleotides: 5. The CDR3 coding sequence is TGTGCCAGCAGCTTCCTACTAGCGGGGGTATACAATGAGCAGTTCTTC. It is translated as CASSFLLAGVYNEQFF.

This clone came up a few times. The J gene is TRBJ1-2, the V gene TRBV7-9; D remains ambiguous. This CDR3 region has 12 residues. The germline gives CDR1 SEHNR, CDR2 FQNEAQ (reference sequence). V was cut by 1 base and J by 4 bases, with 4 bases left in between. Here the CDR3 DNA reads TGTGCCAGCAGCTTAGTCCTCTATGGCTACACCTTC. This gives the protein CASSLVLYGYTF.

The rearrangement joins TRBV5-1 to TRBJ2-5; 10 bases are shared with TRBD2. The CDR3 has 15 residues. V lost 0 bases to trimming and J lost 4 bases; unmatched junction nucleotides: 3. Germline CDR1 SGHRS, CDR2 YFSETQ. CDR3 loop: CASSLVAGGPETQYF. CDR3 nucleotides: TGCGCCAGCAGCTTGGTAGCGGGAGGTCCAGAGACCCAGTACTTC.

The rearrangement uses TRBV13 and TRBJ1-3; 9 nucleotides match TRBD1. J was trimmed by 3 bases and V by 5 bases; bases with no gene match: 8. The germline gives CDR1 PRHDT, CDR2 FYEKMQ (reference sequence). CDR3 length: 16 residues. CDR3 residues: CASSLWTGDGGNTIYF. For the CDR3, the DNA is TGTGCCAGCAGCCTCTGGACAGGGGACGGTGGAAACACCATATATTTT. The whole variable domain, remainder taken from reference TRBV13 and TRBJ1-3, is AAGVIQSPRHLIKEKRETATLKCYPIPRHDTVYWYQQGPGQDPQFLISFYEKMQSDKGSIPDRFSAQQFSDYHSELNMSSLELGDSALYFCASSLWTGDGGNTIYFGEGSWLTVV.